This paragraph reports one TCR beta chain. Its antigen remains unknown. This entry comes from a study of T-cell reconstitution after alpha-beta-depleted transplantation in children. Study results and limitations: Elevated TCRbeta diversity at day 60 was traced, in some patients, to surviving recipient T cells and thymic progenitors.

Unique molecular identifiers were incorporated when the TCRbeta library was constructed. TCRdb used MiXCR to reprocess the PCR reads, holding one entry per CDR3 protein. The table shows about 250,000 distinct CDR3 sequences, with roughly a quarter occurring only once. Germline V gene lookup returns CDR1 SGHTA and CDR2 FQGNSA. Trimming cost V 0 bases and J 6 bases, with 11 bases left between them. The CDR3 runs to 15 residues. This sequence originates from a female patient aged 2-10 years who had a stem cell transplant for congenital amegakaryocytic thrombocytopenia, so the T cells may come from the graft donor. Specimen: PBMCs, mostly from graft donor cells, collected 360 days after TCRalphabeta/CD19-depleted stem cell transplant. The rearrangement uses TRBV7-2 and TRBJ2-2; D call uncertain. The CDR3 DNA reads as TGTGCCAGCAGCTTAGCTCCGGCGACCTCCGGGGAGCTGTTTTTT. Its translation: CASSLAPATSGELFF. Full variable domain (remainder filled in from reference TRBV7-2 and TRBJ2-2): GAGVSQSPSNKVTEKGKDVELRCDPISGHTALYWYRQSLGQGLEFLIYFQGNSAPDKSGLPSDRFSAERTGGSVSTLTIQRTQQEDSAVYLCASSLAPATSGELFFGEGSRLTVL.